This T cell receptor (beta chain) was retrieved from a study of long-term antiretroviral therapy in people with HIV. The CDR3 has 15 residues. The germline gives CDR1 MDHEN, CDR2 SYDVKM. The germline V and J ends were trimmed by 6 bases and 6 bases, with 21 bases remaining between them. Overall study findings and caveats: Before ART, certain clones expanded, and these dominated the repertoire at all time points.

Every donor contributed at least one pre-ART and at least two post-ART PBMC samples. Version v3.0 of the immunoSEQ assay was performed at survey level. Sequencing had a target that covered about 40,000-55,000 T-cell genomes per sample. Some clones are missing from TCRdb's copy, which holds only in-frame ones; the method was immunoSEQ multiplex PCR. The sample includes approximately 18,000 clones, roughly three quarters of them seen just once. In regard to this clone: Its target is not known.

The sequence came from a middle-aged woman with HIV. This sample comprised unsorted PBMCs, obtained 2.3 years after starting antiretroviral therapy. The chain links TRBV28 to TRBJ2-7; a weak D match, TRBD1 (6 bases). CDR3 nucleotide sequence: TGTGCCAGCAGCAATAACTACGGGACAACAAGCGAGCAGTACTTC. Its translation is CASSNNYGTTSEQYF.